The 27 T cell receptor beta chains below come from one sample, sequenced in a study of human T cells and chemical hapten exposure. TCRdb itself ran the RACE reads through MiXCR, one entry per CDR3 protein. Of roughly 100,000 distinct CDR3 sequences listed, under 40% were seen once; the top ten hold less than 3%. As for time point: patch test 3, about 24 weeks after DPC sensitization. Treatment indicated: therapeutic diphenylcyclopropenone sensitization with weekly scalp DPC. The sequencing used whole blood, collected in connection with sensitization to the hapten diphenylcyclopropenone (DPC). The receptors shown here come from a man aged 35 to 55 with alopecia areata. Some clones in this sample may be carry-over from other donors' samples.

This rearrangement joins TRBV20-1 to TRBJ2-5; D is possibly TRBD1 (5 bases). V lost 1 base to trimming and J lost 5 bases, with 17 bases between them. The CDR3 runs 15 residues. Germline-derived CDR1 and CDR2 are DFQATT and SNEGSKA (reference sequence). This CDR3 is CSARGTNNRPETQYF. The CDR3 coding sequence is TGCAGTGCTAGAGGGACAAATAATCGACCCGAGACCCAGTACTTC.

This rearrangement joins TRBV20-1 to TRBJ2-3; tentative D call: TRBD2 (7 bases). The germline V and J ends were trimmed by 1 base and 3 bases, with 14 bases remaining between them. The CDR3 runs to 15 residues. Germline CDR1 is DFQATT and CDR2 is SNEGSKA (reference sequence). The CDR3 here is CSARGAGAWTDTQYF. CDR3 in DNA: TGCAGTGCTAGAGGGGCGGGGGCCTGGACAGATACGCAGTATTTT.

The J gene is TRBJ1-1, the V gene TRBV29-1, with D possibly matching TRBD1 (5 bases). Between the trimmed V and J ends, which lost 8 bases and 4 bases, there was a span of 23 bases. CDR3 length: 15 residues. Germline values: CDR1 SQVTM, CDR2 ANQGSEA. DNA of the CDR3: TGCAGCTTCATCCGGGGGGGGACCTGGGCCACTGAAGCTTTCTTT. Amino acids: CSFIRGGTWATEAFF.

CDR3 region: CASTLGEGTGKFF. CDR3 sequence (DNA): TGTGCCAGCACCCTGGGAGAAGGGACAGGGAAGTTCTTC. The V gene is TRBV6-2 or TRBV6-3, the J gene TRBJ2-1, with 9 nucleotides matching TRBD1. Germline values: CDR1 MNHEY, CDR2 SVGEGT. J lost 14 bases, V lost 7 bases, and 12 bases had no gene match. The length of the CDR3 is 13 residues.

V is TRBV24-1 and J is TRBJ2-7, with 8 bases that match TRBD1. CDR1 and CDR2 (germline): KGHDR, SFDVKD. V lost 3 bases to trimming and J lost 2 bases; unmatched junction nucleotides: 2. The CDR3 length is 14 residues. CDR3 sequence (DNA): TGTGCCACCAGTGATCCGGACAGGGCCTACGAGCAGTACGTC. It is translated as CATSDPDRAYEQYV.

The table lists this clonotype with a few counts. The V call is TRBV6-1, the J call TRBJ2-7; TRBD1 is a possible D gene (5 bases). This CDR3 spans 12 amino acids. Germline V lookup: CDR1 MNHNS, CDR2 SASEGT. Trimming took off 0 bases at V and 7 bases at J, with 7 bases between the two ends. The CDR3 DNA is TGTGCCAGCAGTGAAGCCCAGGGTGAGCAGTACGTC. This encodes CASSEAQGEQYV.

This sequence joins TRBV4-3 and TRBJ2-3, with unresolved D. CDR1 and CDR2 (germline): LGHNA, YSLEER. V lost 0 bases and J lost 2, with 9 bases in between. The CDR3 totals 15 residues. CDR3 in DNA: TGCGCCAGCAGCCAAGATAGATCTAACACAGATACGCAGTATTTT. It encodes CASSQDRSNTDTQYF.

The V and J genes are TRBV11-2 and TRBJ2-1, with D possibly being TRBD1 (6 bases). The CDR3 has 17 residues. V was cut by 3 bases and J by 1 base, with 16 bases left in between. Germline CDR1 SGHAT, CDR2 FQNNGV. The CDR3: CASSFNANRGSYNEQFF. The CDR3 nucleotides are TGTGCCAGCAGCTTTAACGCGAATAGGGGGTCCTACAATGAGCAGTTCTTC.

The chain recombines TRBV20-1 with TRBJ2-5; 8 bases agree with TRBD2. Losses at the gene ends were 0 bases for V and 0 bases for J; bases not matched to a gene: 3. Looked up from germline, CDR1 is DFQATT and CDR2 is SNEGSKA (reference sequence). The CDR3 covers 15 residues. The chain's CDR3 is CSAREDSGNQETQYF. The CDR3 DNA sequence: TGCAGTGCTAGAGAGGATAGCGGGAACCAAGAGACCCAGTACTTC.

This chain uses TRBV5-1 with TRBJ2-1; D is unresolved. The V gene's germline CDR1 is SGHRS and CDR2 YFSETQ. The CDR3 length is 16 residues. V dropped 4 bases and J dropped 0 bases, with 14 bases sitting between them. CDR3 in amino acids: CASSAVGGRSYNEQFF. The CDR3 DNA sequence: TGCGCCAGCAGCGCCGTTGGCGGTCGCTCCTACAATGAGCAGTTCTTC.

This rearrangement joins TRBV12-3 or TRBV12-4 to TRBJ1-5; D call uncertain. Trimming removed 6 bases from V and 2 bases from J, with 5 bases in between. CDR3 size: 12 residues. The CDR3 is CASRAGNQPQHF. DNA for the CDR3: TGTGCCAGCAGGGCAGGCAATCAGCCCCAGCATTTT.

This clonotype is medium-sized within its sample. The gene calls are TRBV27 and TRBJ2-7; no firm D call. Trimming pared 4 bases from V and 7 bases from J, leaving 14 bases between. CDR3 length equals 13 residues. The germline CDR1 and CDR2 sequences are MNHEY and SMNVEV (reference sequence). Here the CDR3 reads CASSSSAWREQYF. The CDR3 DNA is TGTGCCAGCAGTTCGTCCGCTTGGCGGGAGCAGTACTTC.

This chain's CDR3 is CASSSLNLRGGEAFF. The CDR3 nucleotides are TGTGCCAGCAGCTCCCTAAATCTCCGTGGGGGTGAAGCTTTCTTT. This chain uses TRBV5-6 with TRBJ1-1, with a tentative D call TRBD1 (5 bases). CDR1 is SGHDT and CDR2 is YYEEEE in the germline V gene. The CDR3 covers 15 residues. V gave up 3 bases and J gave up 7 bases, with 19 bases separating them.

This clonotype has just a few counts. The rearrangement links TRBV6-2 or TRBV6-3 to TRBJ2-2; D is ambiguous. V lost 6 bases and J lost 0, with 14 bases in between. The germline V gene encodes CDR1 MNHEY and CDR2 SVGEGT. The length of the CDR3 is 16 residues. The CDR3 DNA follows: TGTGCCAGCAGGGTTTACGGGTTCGCGAACACCGGGGAGCTGTTTTTT. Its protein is CASRVYGFANTGELFF.

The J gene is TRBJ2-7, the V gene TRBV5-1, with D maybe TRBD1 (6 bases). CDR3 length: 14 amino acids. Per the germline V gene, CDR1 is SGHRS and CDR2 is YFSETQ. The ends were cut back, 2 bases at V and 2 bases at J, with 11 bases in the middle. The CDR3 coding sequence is TGCGCCAGCAGCTTTGGGGGCGGCCCCTACGAGCAGTACTTC. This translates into CASSFGGGPYEQYF.

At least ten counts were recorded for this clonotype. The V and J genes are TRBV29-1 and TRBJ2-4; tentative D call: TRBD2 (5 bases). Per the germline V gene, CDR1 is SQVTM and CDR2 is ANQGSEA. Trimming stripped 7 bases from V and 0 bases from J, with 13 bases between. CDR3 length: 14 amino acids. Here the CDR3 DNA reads TGCAGCGCCCTGGACTCCCTAGCCAAAAACATTCAGTACTTC. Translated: CSALDSLAKNIQYF.

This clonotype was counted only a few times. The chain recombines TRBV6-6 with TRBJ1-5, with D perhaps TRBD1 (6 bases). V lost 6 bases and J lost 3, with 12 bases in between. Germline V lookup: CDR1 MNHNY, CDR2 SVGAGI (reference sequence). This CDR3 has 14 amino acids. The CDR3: CASSAGQPNQPQHF. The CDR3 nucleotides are TGTGCCAGCAGCGCCGGACAGCCCAATCAGCCCCAGCATTTT.

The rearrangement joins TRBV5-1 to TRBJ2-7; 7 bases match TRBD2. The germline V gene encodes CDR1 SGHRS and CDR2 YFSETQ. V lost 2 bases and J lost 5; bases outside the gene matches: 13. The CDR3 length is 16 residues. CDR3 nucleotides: TGCGCCAGCAGCTTACAACCGGGACTACAGTTCAACGAGCAGTACTTC. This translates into CASSLQPGLQFNEQYF.

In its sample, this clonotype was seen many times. The CDR3 protein is CASSPISGLADTYEQYV. The DNA of the CDR3 is TGTGCCAGCTCACCGATTTCGGGACTAGCGGATACCTACGAGCAGTACGTC. The rearrangement uses TRBV18 and TRBJ2-7; 11 bases are shared with TRBD2. The CDR3 is 17 residues long. Germline loops: CDR1 KGHSH, CDR2 LQKENI. The J segment lost 2 bases and the V segment lost 3 bases, leaving 9 bases of the junction unmatched.

The CDR3 nucleotides are TGTGCCAGCTCAGCACTAGCGGGAGGCGCAGATACGCAGTATTTT. Translating gives CASSALAGGADTQYF. The chain carries TRBV18 and TRBJ2-3, with 12 bases that match TRBD2. This CDR3 region has 15 residues. J gave up 4 bases and V 5 bases, and 4 bases lay outside the gene matches. In germline, CDR1 is KGHSH, CDR2 LQKENI.

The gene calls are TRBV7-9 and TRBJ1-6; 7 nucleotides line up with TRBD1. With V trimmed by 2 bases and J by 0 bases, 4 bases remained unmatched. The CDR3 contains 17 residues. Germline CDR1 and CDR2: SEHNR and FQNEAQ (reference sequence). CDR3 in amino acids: CASSLNPGGSYNSPLHF. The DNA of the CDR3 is TGTGCCAGCAGCTTAAATCCAGGGGGCTCCTATAATTCACCCCTCCACTTT. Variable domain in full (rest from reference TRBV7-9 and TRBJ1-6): DTGVSQNPRHKITKRGQNVTFRCDPISEHNRLYWYRQTLGQGPEFLTYFQNEAQLEKSRLLSDRFSAERPKGSFSTLEIQRTEQGDSAMYLCASSLNPGGSYNSPLHFGNGTRLTVT.

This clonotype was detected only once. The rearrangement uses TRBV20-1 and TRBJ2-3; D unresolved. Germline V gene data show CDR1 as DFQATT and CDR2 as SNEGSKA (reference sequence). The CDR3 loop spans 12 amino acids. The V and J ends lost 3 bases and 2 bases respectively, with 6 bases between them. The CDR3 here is CSASTLTDTQYF. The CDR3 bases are TGCAGTGCTAGCACCCTCACAGATACGCAGTATTTT.

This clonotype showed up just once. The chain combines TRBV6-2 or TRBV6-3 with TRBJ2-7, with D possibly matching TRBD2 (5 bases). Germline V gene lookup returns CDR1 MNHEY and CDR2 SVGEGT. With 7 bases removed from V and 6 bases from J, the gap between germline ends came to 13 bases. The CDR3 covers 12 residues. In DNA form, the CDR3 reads TGTGCCAGCACCCTCGACGGAGGCGAGCAGTACTTC. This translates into CASTLDGGEQYF.

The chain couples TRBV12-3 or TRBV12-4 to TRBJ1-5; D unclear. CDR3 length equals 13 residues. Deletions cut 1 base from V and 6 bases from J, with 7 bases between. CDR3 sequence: CASSLEGGQPQHF. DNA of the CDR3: TGTGCCAGCAGTTTAGAGGGTGGTCAGCCCCAGCATTTT.

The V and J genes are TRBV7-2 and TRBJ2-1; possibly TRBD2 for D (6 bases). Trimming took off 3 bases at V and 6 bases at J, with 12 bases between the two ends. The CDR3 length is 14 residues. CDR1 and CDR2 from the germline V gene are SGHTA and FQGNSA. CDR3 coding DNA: TGTGCCAGCAGCTTCCGGGACTCGCGCAATGAGCAGTTCTTC. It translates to CASSFRDSRNEQFF.

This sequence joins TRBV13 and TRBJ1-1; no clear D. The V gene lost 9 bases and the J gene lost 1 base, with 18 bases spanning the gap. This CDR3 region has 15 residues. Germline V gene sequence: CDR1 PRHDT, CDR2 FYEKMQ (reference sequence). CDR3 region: CASHLWGFQNTEAFF. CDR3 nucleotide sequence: TGTGCCAGTCATTTGTGGGGATTTCAGAACACTGAAGCTTTCTTT.

CDR3 DNA: TGTGCCAGCAGCCAAGGGGACACTAATTCACCCCTCCACTTT. Its protein product is CASSQGDTNSPLHF. The V and J genes are TRBV3-1 and TRBJ1-6; possibly TRBD1 for D (6 bases). CDR1 and CDR2 (germline): LGHDT, YNNKEL (reference sequence). CDR3 length equals 14 residues. V lost 1 base and J 6 bases, leaving 7 bases between the germline ends.